These T cell receptor beta chains were read from a single sample in a study of Tregs in tolerant kidney transplant recipients. Their recognized antigens are unknown. Only in-frame clones appear in the TCRdb table, and some are missing; sequencing was by immunoSEQ multiplex PCR. The repertoire holds approximately 8,000 clones, with roughly a third as singletons. The sample in question was CD8+ T cells from blood cultured with allogeneic cells, obtained before the transplant. The receptor source for this set is a human patient who received a combined kidney and bone marrow transplant. CDR3s leave out the opening cysteine and the closing phenylalanine or tryptophan.

>TRBV7-6
ASSLGFPGGEGGYT
>TRBV9
ASSEGAGRETQY
>TRBV7-9
ASSPRVRGPYEQY
>TRBV27
ASSLGGAVGYT
>TRBV11-2
ASSQRGNYGYT
>TRBV27
ASSLDNSYEQY
>TRBV4-1
ASSLRDSYEQY
>TRBV7-9
ASSQDPGNTEAF
>TRBV11-2
ASTTIDRNYGYT
>TRBV15
ATSKAGLMNTEAF
>TRBV27
ASSPGTSGMNEQF
>TRBV7-6
ASRNRVMTTDTQY
>TRBV21-1
ASSPTGDYEQY
>TRBV27
ASSSGNTEAF
>TRBV19
ASSLMSTGELF
>TRBV5-1
ASSSGTGKNEQY
>TRBV7-3
ASGVGGVEAF
>TRBV18
ASSPRTGDSQEKLF
>TRBV7-9
ASSTGTASWSQY
>TRBV5-6
ASSLDQGQGANVLT
>TRBV5-4
ASSQLEGQGIYGYT
>TRBV4-3
ASSQVVMFAGLQETQY
>TRBV6-6
ASSLRQIYYEQY
>TRBV4-1
ASSQDSIREETQY
>TRBV5-4
ASSSTSGTNTGELF
>TRBV28
ASSPPTFRQGLAKNIQY
>TRBV5-6
ASSISGLSSYEQY
>TRBV29-1
SATLRATGELF
>TRBV2
ASCRDRGSGANVLT
>TRBV7-6
ASSHTGRVEQY
>TRBV11-3
ASSLPGSYEQY
>TRBV2
ASSPLGTGVYEQY
>TRBV27
ASSLVVAGGPVEQF
>TRBV4-1
ASSQDLAGGQDEQF
>TRBV11-2
ASSPYGEQF
>TRBV7-9
ASSFKGVGPDTQY
>TRBV13
ASSPRLETGELF
>TRBV9
ASSHPTGTGSYEQY
>TRBV15
ATRQGQGNTGELF
>TRBV5-5
ASSLEGGAAEQY